The entry below describes one T cell receptor (beta chain). Profiling relied on immunoSEQ multiplex PCR, and the TCRdb table lists in-frame clones only, not all of them. Found here are about 1.5 million clones, 95% to 99% of them singletons; the top ten hold approximately 0.44%. Germline CDR1 is MDHEN and CDR2 is SYDVKM. The trim removed 3 bases at V and 4 bases at J, leaving 6 bases unmatched. CDR3 length: 16 amino acids. The data are from a study of shared clonotypes between healthy human individuals. The receptor was isolated from a young man in good health. V gene TRBV28 combines with J gene TRBJ2-7; 13 bases fit TRBD2. Source material: naive CD4+ T cells sorted from blood. Subset indicated: CD45RA+ positively selected. The CDR3 DNA follows: TGTGCCAGCAGTTTCTCCTGGACTAGCGGGAGTTACGAGCAGTACTTC. Amino acid sequence: CASSFSWTSGSYEQYF.